These 7 T cell receptor beta chains came from one sample sequenced in a study of T cell repertoires in cytomegalovirus infection (dated by TCRdb to about 2019). Interpreted using the paper, the treatment or condition label stands for: in vitro stimulation with specific CMV peptide epitopes to enrich CMV-specific T cells. The antigens these receptors bind are not known. For sequencing, an Illumina HiSeq 1500 was employed. TCRdb applied fastp at Q25 and MiXCR to the public reads, then kept only in-frame beta chains. Every CDR3 protein is listed once, alongside the most common genes and DNA of its rows. Here the sample has fewer than 850,000 distinct CDR3 sequences; roughly 29% occur a single time. The ten largest clones take up approximately 14% of the sample. This specimen consisted of cultured CD8+ T cells from PBMCs, obtained from culture after CMV antigen stimulation. These TCRs come from a human donor in good health (CMV status not recorded). Some clones in this sample may be carry-over from other donors' samples.

This clonotype has a handful of counts. This chain joins TRBV6-1 and TRBJ2-7; TRBD1 matches 9 bases. Germline values: CDR1 MNHNS, CDR2 SASEGT. J was trimmed by 4 bases and V by 7 bases; bases with no gene match: 11. There are 15 residues in the CDR3. CDR3 sequence (DNA): TGTGCCAGCACTATACAGGGGGCGGTGTTATACGAGCAGTACTTC. This gives the protein CASTIQGAVLYEQYF.

The genes are TRBV20-1 and TRBJ1-2; tentatively, D is TRBD1 (6 bases). The CDR3 runs to 14 residues. Germline CDR1 DFQATT, CDR2 SNEGSKA (reference sequence). The V gene lost 7 bases and the J gene lost 4 bases, with 19 bases spanning the gap. CDR3 sequence: CSGIQTGSFYGYTF. CDR3 sequence (DNA): TGCAGTGGGATACAGACAGGCTCTTTCTATGGCTACACCTTC.

This clonotype was observed at least ten times. The chain recombines TRBV7-6 with TRBJ1-1; D remains unclear. V lost 5 bases, J lost 10 bases, and 14 bases lay in between. Germline assignment: CDR1 SGHVS and CDR2 FNYEAQ. The length of the CDR3 is 12 residues. CDR3 sequence reads: CASSPIKDRAFF. CDR3 DNA: TGTGCCAGCAGCCCAATAAAGGATCGAGCTTTCTTT.

The V call is TRBV27, the J call TRBJ2-7, with TRBD2 identical over 8 bases. Germline V gene lookup returns CDR1 MNHEY and CDR2 SMNVEV (reference sequence). The CDR3 extends over 14 amino acids. V shed 8 bases, J shed 7 bases, and the junction held 13 bases outside the gene matches. CDR3 loop: CASFPGGGAGEQYF. The CDR3 DNA reads as TGTGCCAGCTTTCCGGGGGGGGGCGCGGGGGAGCAGTACTTC.

This clonotype was found many times. The chain carries TRBV7-6 and TRBJ1-4; D might be TRBD1 (5 bases). Deletions cut 1 base from V and 7 bases from J, with 10 bases between. Germline V lookup: CDR1 SGHVS, CDR2 FNYEAQ. The CDR3 spans 14 residues. CDR3 DNA: TGTGCCAGCAGCTTAGGGGGGTTCGGTGAAAAACTGTTTTTT. This codes for CASSLGGFGEKLFF. The full variable domain, completed using reference TRBV7-6 and TRBJ1-4, is GAGVSQSPRYKVTKRGQDVALRCDPISGHVSLYWYRQALGQGPEFLTYFNYEAQQDKSGLPNDRFSAERPEGSISTLTIQRTEQRDSAMYRCASSLGGFGEKLFFGSGTQLSVL.

This chain connects TRBV27 to TRBJ2-1, with no clear D. V lost 5 bases, J lost 0 bases, and 17 bases lay in between. This CDR3 is 17 amino acids long. Germline assignment: CDR1 MNHEY and CDR2 SMNVEV (reference sequence). CDR3 coding DNA: TGTGCCAGCAGTACCCGAAGGGAAAAGGGCTCCTACAATGAGCAGTTCTTC. Translated: CASSTRREKGSYNEQFF.

This rearrangement joins TRBV19 to TRBJ1-2; TRBD1 is a possible D gene (5 bases). CDR1 is LNHDA, CDR2 SQIVND, per germline (reference sequence). This CDR3 is built from 12 residues. Deletions cut 7 bases from V and 7 bases from J, with 13 bases between. The CDR3 nucleotides read TGTGCCAGTAAGAGCGGAGGGGTTGGCTACACCTTC. Translation gives CASKSGGVGYTF.